Below, 6 T cell receptor beta chains from the same sample are listed, as sequenced in a study of sequential checkpoint blockade in melanoma. Data came from immunoSEQ multiplex PCR; TCRdb stores just in-frame clones and leaves some out. In the table there are over 10,000 clones, around 65% of which are singletons. Noted treatment: randomized to nivolumab then ipilimumab (arm A) or the reverse (arm B). The starting material was CD8+ T cells sorted from blood (inferred from file names), obtained from a patient given nivolumab and ipilimumab in sequence. These receptors were obtained from a human donor with melanoma.

The chain uses TRBV9 and TRBJ1-1; D perhaps matches TRBD1 (5 bases). Trimming took 0 bases from V and 2 from J, leaving 14 bases between them. The CDR3 has 16 residues. Germline assignment: CDR1 SGDLS and CDR2 YYNGEE. The CDR3 protein is CASSVEAGGSNTEAFF. DNA of the CDR3: TGTGCCAGCAGCGTAGAGGCCGGGGGGTCTAACACTGAAGCTTTCTTT.

This chain connects TRBV30 to TRBJ2-3; maybe TRBD2 (6 bases). V was pared by 1 base and J by 1 base, with 9 bases between. Germline V gives CDR1 GTSNPN, CDR2 SVGIG (reference sequence). The CDR3 loop spans 14 amino acids. The CDR3 nucleotides are TGTGCCTGGAGTGGGAGGGGTCGCACAGATACGCAGTATTTT. Encoded protein: CAWSGRGRTDTQYF.

The chain uses TRBV7-6 and TRBJ2-7; TRBD1 agrees at 7 bases. Germline V lookup: CDR1 SGHVS, CDR2 FNYEAQ. The CDR3 length is 15 residues. Trimming at V came to 1 base and at J to 4 bases, leaving 7 bases not matched to a gene. CDR3 sequence reads: CASSLGIGTDYEQYF. DNA for the CDR3: TGTGCCAGCAGCTTAGGGATCGGGACAGATTACGAGCAGTACTTC. Together with reference TRBV7-6 and TRBJ2-7, the CDR3 gives the full variable domain: GAGVSQSPRYKVTKRGQDVALRCDPISGHVSLYWYRQALGQGPEFLTYFNYEAQQDKSGLPNDRFSAERPEGSISTLTIQRTEQRDSAMYRCASSLGIGTDYEQYFGPGTRLTVT.

This clone turned up a few times. The chain is built from TRBV14 and TRBJ2-1; 8 bases agree with TRBD2. The CDR3 is 14 residues long. Germline trimming cut 5 bases from V and 12 bases from J; bases unmatched to any gene: 12. The germline gives CDR1 SGHDN, CDR2 FVKESK. CDR3 amino acids: CASSEAGVFRPQFF. The CDR3 DNA follows: TGTGCCAGCAGCGAAGCGGGAGTTTTTCGACCGCAGTTCTTC.

The CDR3: CASSPSKGGYEQYF. The CDR3 nucleotides read TGTGCCAGCAGCCCTAGCAAAGGAGGCTACGAGCAGTACTTC. The chain links TRBV13 to TRBJ2-7; tentatively, D is TRBD2 (5 bases). CDR1 and CDR2 from the germline V gene are PRHDT and FYEKMQ (reference sequence). V dropped 5 bases and J dropped 3 bases, with 14 bases sitting between them. This CDR3 contains 14 residues.

This clone was observed a few times. The V call is TRBV7-9, the J call TRBJ1-1; D not resolved. Germline CDR1 reads SEHNR; CDR2 reads FQNEAQ (reference sequence). This CDR3 contains 14 residues. V lost 5 bases and J 11 bases, leaving 21 bases between the germline ends. Written as DNA, the CDR3 is TGTGCCAGCAGCGGAGAGGCGAGGCCCACTGGGGCTTTCTTT. This translates into CASSGEARPTGAFF.